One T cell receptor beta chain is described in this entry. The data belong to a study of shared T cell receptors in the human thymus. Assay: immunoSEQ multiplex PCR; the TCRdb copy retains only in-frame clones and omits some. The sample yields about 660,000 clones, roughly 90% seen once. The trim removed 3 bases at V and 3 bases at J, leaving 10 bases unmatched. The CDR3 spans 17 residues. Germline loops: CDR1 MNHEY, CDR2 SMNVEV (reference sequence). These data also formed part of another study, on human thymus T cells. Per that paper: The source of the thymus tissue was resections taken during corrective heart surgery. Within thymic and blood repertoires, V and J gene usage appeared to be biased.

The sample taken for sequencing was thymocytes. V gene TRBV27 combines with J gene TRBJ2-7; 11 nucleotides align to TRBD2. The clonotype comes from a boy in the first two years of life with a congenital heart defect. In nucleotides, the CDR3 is TGTGCCAGCAGTTTGGGCCTAGCGGGAGGAGTGTTCTACGAGCAGTACTTC. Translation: CASSLGLAGGVFYEQYF.